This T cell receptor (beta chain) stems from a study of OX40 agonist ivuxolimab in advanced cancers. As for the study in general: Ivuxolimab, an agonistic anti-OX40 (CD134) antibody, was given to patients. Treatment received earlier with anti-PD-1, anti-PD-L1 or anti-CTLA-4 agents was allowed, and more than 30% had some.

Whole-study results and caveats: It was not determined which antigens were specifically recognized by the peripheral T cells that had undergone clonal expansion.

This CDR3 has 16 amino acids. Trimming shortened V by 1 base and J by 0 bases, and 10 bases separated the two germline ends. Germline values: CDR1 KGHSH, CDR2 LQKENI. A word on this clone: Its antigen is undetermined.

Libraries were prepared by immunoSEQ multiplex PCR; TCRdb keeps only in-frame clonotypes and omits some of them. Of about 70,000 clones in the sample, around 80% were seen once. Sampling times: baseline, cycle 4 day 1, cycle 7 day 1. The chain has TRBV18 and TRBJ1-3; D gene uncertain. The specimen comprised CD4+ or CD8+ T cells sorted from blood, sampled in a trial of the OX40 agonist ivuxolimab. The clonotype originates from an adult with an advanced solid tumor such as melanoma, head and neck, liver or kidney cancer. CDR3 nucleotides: TGTGCCAGCTCACCACAGGGAAGTAGCTCTGGAAACACCATATATTTT. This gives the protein CASSPQGSSSGNTIYF.